This TCR beta chain was obtained from a study of blood T cell repertoires in COVID-19. Study summary: The United States, Italy and Spain provided the acute and convalescent COVID-19 samples. T cells, B-cell-depleted T cells, or PBMCs supplied cDNA or gDNA.

From germline, CDR1 is LNHNV and CDR2 YYDKDF (reference sequence). Losses at the gene ends were 5 bases for V and 2 bases for J; bases not matched to a gene: 6. This CDR3 contains 14 residues. Study processing details: Estimates of nucleated cell counts were drawn from the amplification of reference gene primers. Assay: immunoSEQ multiplex PCR; the TCRdb copy retains only in-frame clones and omits some. V and J calls and clone size follow that table, whereas D and trimming were derived from the DNA. In the table there are 120,000 to 150,000 clones, around 80% of which are singletons. J is TRBJ2-7 and V is TRBV15; the match to TRBD1 covers 7 bases. The TCR was taken from a human donor with acute or convalescent COVID-19. The donor label of this sample is uncertain. The sample was peripheral blood. The CDR3 loop reads CATSRWGQTYEQYF. In DNA, the CDR3 is TGTGCCACCAGCCGGTGGGGACAGACCTACGAGCAGTACTTC.